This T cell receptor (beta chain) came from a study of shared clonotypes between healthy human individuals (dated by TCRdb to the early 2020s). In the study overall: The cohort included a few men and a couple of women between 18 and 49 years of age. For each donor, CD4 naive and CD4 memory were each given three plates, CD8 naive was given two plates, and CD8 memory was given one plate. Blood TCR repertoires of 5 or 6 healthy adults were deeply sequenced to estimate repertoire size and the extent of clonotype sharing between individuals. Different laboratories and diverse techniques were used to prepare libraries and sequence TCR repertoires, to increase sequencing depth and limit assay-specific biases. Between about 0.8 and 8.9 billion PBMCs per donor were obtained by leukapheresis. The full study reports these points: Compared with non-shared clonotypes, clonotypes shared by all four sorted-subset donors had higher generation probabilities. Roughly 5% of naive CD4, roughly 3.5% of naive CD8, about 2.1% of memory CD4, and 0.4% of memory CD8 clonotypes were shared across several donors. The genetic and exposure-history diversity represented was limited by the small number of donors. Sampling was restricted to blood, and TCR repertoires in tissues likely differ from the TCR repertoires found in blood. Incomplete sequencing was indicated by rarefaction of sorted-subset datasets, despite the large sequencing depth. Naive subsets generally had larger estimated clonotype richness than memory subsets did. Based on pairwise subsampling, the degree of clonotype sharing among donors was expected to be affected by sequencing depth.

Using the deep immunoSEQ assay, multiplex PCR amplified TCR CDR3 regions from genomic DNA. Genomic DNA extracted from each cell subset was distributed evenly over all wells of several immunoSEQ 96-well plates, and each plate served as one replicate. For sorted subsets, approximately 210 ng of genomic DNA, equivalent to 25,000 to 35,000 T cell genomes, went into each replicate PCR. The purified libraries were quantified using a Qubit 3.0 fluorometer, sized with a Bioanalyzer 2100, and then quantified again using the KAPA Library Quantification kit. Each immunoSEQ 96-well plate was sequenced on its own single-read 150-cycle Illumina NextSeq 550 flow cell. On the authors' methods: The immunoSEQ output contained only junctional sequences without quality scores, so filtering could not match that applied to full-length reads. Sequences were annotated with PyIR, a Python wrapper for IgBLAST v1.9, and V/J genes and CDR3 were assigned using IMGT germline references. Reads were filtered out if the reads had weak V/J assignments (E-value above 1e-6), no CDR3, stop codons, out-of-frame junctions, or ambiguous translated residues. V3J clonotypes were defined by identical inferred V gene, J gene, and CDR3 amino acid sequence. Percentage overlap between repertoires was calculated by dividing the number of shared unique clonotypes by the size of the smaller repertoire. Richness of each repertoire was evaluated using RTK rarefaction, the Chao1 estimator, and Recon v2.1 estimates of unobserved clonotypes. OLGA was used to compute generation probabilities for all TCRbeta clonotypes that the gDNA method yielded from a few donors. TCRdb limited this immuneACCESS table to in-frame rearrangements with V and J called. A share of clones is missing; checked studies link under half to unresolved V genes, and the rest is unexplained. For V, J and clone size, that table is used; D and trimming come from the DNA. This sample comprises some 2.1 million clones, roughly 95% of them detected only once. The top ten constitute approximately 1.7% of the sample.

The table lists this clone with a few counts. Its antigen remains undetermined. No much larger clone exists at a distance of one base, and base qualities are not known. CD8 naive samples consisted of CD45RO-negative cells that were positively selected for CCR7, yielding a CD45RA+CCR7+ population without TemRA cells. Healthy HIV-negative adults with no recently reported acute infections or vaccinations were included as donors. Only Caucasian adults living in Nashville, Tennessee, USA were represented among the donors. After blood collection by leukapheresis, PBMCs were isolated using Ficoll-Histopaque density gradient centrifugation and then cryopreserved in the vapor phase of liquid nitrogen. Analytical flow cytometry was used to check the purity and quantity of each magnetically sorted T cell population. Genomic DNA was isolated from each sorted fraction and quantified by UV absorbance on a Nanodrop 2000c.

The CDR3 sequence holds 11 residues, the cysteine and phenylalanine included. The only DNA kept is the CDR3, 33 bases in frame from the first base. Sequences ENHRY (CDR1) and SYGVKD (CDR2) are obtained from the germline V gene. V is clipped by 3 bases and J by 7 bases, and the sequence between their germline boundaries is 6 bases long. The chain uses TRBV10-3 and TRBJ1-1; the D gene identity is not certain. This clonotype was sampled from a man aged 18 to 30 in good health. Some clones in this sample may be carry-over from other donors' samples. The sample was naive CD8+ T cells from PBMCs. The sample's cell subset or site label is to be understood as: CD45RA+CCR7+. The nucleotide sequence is TGTGCCATCAGTGATACCTTTGAAGCTTTCTTT. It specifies CAISDTFEAFF.